This is a list of T cell receptor beta chains from one sample in a study of CD8+CD57+ T cells in acquired aplastic anemia. TCRdb used MiXCR to reprocess the reads, holding one entry per CDR3 protein. Of around 190,000 distinct CDR3 sequences in the sample, less than 50% were seen once. Sequencing was carried out using sorted CD4+, CD8+, or CD8+CD57+ T cells (not recorded which) from PBMCs. The receptors originated from a human donor with aplastic anemia. The conserved cysteine and the conserved F or W are not part of the CDR3 here. Fields, in order: V gene, J gene, D gene, CDR3 protein. D genes are given only for firm matches.

>TRBV11-2|TRBJ2-5|-
ASSLGVSVVRAWETQY
>TRBV19|TRBJ2-3|TRBD1
ASTRDRGRADTQY
>TRBV5-5|TRBJ1-1|TRBD1
ASSLVVMTGRAF
>TRBV12-3/TRBV12-4|TRBJ1-4|-
ASSAGDPGNEKLF
>TRBV7-3|TRBJ2-1|-
ASSSGIKSNNEQF
>TRBV2|TRBJ1-2|-
ASGSSTERGYT
>TRBV15|TRBJ1-1|-
ATRGRNTEAF
>TRBV20-1|TRBJ1-6|TRBD1
SAQEGQGSPLH
>TRBV19|TRBJ2-2|TRBD1
AINRGRGTGELF
>TRBV20-1|TRBJ1-6|TRBD1
SASEGAGSPLH
>TRBV7-3|TRBJ2-1|TRBD2
ASSLDGLAGVEQF
>TRBV7-9|TRBJ2-7|-
ASSQASRYEQY
>TRBV7-7|TRBJ2-7|TRBD1
ASSFSRDRGREQY
>TRBV2|TRBJ1-2|-
ASSISQGRGGYT
>TRBV3-1|TRBJ1-3|TRBD1
ASRLRQGAGNTIY
>TRBV19|TRBJ2-1|TRBD2
ASSIWEGSSSREQF
>TRBV3-1|TRBJ1-1|-
ASSIRAEAF
>TRBV7-2|TRBJ1-5|-
ASSPDLNQPQH
>TRBV5-1|TRBJ2-7|TRBD2
ASSTSPGLAGAEQY
>TRBV7-6|TRBJ1-4|TRBD1
ASSWTGPEKLF
>TRBV2|TRBJ2-7|TRBD2
ASTLAGNEQY
>TRBV7-6|TRBJ1-1|-
ASSYGIEAF
>TRBV29-1|TRBJ1-1|-
SSRQNEAF
>TRBV15|TRBJ2-1|TRBD2
ATSRADAGGQF
>TRBV2|TRBJ2-1|TRBD2
ASETSGGNEQF
>TRBV20-1|TRBJ2-5|-
SARRTVGLSETQY
>TRBV9|TRBJ1-1|TRBD1
ASSASGQWNTEAF
>TRBV2|TRBJ2-2|-
ASSEVIGELF
>TRBV11-2|TRBJ2-5|TRBD2
ASSLLLAEETQY